Listed here are 22 T cell receptor beta chains from one sample, sequenced in a study of circulating and synovial CD4+ cells in juvenile arthritis. Sequencing used immunoSEQ multiplex PCR; TCRdb keeps in-frame clones, though not all of them. This sample has 30,000 to 40,000 clones, with roughly 95% found just once. Sequenced input: CD4+ T cells from blood. These receptors were obtained from a human donor with juvenile idiopathic arthritis.

The chain links TRBV6-6 to TRBJ2-2; D is ambiguous. In germline, CDR1 is MNHNY, CDR2 SVGAGI (reference sequence). V was trimmed by 2 bases and J by 0 bases, leaving 4 bases between them. The CDR3 totals 14 residues. CDR3 protein: CASSYQTNTGELFF. The CDR3, as DNA: TGTGCCAGCAGTTACCAGACGAACACCGGGGAGCTGTTTTTT.

The V gene is TRBV7-8, the J gene TRBJ2-3; the D gene is possibly TRBD2 (5 bases). The CDR3 runs 16 residues. The V gene lost 7 bases and the J gene lost 1 base, with 18 bases spanning the gap. Per the germline V gene, CDR1 is SGHVS and CDR2 is FQNEAQ. The CDR3 bases are TGTGCCAGCATCCCCGCGAGGGTCCAGGGCACAGATACGCAGTATTTT. Translating gives CASIPARVQGTDTQYF.

The V call is TRBV5-4, the J call TRBJ2-5; 10 nucleotides agree with TRBD1. The J call is doubtful: the DNA matches TRBJ2-7 better. CDR1 is SGHNT, CDR2 YYREEE, per germline (reference sequence). CDR3 size: 15 residues. The CDR3 DNA follows: TGTGCCAGCAGCGCCACGGGACAGGGGATGTACGAGCAGTACTTC. Residues: CASSATGQGMYEQYF.

The chain employs TRBV4-3 and TRBJ1-2; D call uncertain. CDR3 length: 15 residues. Trimming took off 3 bases at V and 2 bases at J, with 13 bases between the two ends. CDR1 and CDR2 (germline): LGHNA, YSLEER. The CDR3 coding sequence is TGCGCCAGCAGCCAGGGCAGAATCCTGAACTATGGCTACACCTTC. Translation: CASSQGRILNYGYTF.

This rearrangement joins TRBV27 to TRBJ1-5, with a possible D match to TRBD1 (5 bases). Germline assignment: CDR1 MNHEY and CDR2 SMNVEV (reference sequence). The CDR3 sequence is 20 residues long. Trimming removed 2 bases at V and 1 base at J, with 24 bases between. The CDR3: CASSLRGPALIAGSNQPQHF. The CDR3 DNA follows: TGTGCCAGCAGTTTAAGGGGCCCGGCATTAATAGCGGGCAGCAATCAGCCCCAGCATTTT.

The gene calls are TRBV19 and TRBJ2-2; possible D gene TRBD2, 5 bases. The ends were cut back, 5 bases at V and 6 bases at J, with 13 bases in the middle. Germline V gives CDR1 LNHDA, CDR2 SQIVND (reference sequence). The CDR3 has 14 amino acids. The CDR3 nucleotides are TGTGCCAGTAGTGTCCAGGACTTCGCCGGGGAGCTGTTTTTT. It specifies CASSVQDFAGELFF.

The rearrangement joins TRBV2 to TRBJ2-2, with D possibly being TRBD2 (7 bases). The ends were cut back, 8 bases at V and 7 bases at J, with 11 bases in the middle. Germline lookup yields CDR1 SNHLY and CDR2 FYNNEI. The CDR3 runs to 12 residues. CDR3 protein: CASGGAVGELFF. In nucleotides, the CDR3 is TGTGCCAGCGGGGGGGCTGTCGGGGAGCTGTTTTTT.

The CDR3 nucleotides read TGTGCCAGCAGCCCAAATCTACGGGAATACCCTAGCACAGATACGCAGTATTTT. Amino acids: CASSPNLREYPSTDTQYF. The rearrangement joins TRBV21-1 to TRBJ2-3; TRBD2 is the table's D call and was not checked against the DNA. TRBV21-1 is a documented pseudogene. The CDR3 has 18 residues.

This clone has only one observation. The J gene is TRBJ2-3, the V gene TRBV27, with D possibly matching TRBD2 (6 bases). The length of the CDR3 is 14 residues. CDR1 is MNHEY, CDR2 SMNVEV, per germline (reference sequence). The V gene lost 2 bases and the J gene lost 2 bases, with 8 bases spanning the gap. The CDR3 coding sequence is TGTGCCAGCAGTTTAGCGGGACTCACAGATACGCAGTATTTT. Amino acid sequence: CASSLAGLTDTQYF.

This rearrangement joins TRBV30 to TRBJ1-3, with a weak D call TRBD1 (6 bases). The germline V gene has CDR1 GTSNPN and CDR2 SVGIG (reference sequence). CDR3 size: 16 residues. Between the trimmed V and J ends, which lost 3 bases and 0 bases, there was a span of 15 bases. CDR3 coding DNA: TGTGCCTGGAGGAAGACAGGATCAAGCTCTGGAAACACCATATATTTT. Translation gives CAWRKTGSSSGNTIYF.

This sequence joins TRBV2 and TRBJ1-1; D is uncertain. The V end was cut by 3 bases, the J end by 4 bases, with 21 bases between. The CDR3 sequence is 17 residues long. Germline assignment: CDR1 SNHLY and CDR2 FYNNEI. Here the CDR3 reads CASSDLQIDWKLTEAFF. The CDR3 DNA reads as TGTGCCAGCAGTGATTTACAAATAGACTGGAAACTCACTGAAGCTTTCTTT. The variable domain in full, with the rest retrieved from reference TRBV2 and TRBJ1-1, is EPEVTQTPSHQVTQMGQEVILRCVPISNHLYFYWYRQILGQKVEFLVSFYNNEISEKSEIFDDQFSVERPDGSNFTLKIRSTKLEDSAMYFCASSDLQIDWKLTEAFFGQGTRLTVV.

V gene TRBV7-2 combines with J gene TRBJ1-2; 8 bases fit TRBD1. This CDR3 has 14 residues. CDR1 is SGHTA, CDR2 FQGNSA, per germline. The junction had 7 bases not matched to a gene; V was cut back by 6 bases and J by 4 bases. The CDR3 protein is CASSARGPPYGYTF. CDR3 nucleotides: TGTGCCAGCAGTGCCAGGGGGCCCCCCTATGGCTACACCTTC. Combining the CDR3 with reference TRBV7-2 and TRBJ1-2 gives the whole variable domain GAGVSQSPSNKVTEKGKDVELRCDPISGHTALYWYRQSLGQGLEFLIYFQGNSAPDKSGLPSDRFSAERTGGSVSTLTIQRTQQEDSAVYLCASSARGPPYGYTFGSGTRLTVV.

The chain uses TRBV6-1 and TRBJ1-1; TRBD1 is a possible D gene (5 bases). The CDR3 is 14 amino acids. The V gene's germline CDR1 is MNHNS and CDR2 SASEGT. Trimming removed 4 bases at V and 0 bases at J, with 9 bases between. The CDR3 spells CASSVGGVNTEAFF. CDR3 nucleotide sequence: TGTGCCAGCAGTGTTGGAGGGGTGAACACTGAAGCTTTCTTT.

The V and J genes are TRBV6-1 and TRBJ1-5; D remains ambiguous. The germline V gene has CDR1 MNHNS and CDR2 SASEGT. Trimming left V 2 bases short and J 5 bases short, with 7 bases between. The length of the CDR3 is 13 residues. CDR3 DNA: TGTGCCAGCAGTGAACGGGGAGATCAGCCCCAGCATTTT. The encoded protein is CASSERGDQPQHF.

The J gene is TRBJ1-2, the V gene TRBV5-5; D is unclear. This CDR3 contains 16 residues. Per germline, CDR1 SGHKS and CDR2 YYEKEE (reference sequence). V lost 0 bases, J lost 4 bases, and 16 bases lay in between. The CDR3 spells CASSLGPGPVGYGYTF. The CDR3 bases are TGTGCCAGCAGCTTGGGTCCGGGTCCAGTCGGCTATGGCTACACCTTC.

The J gene is TRBJ2-1, the V gene TRBV5-1; 9 nucleotides agree with TRBD1. Germline assignment: CDR1 SGHRS and CDR2 YFSETQ. V lost 4 bases to trimming and J lost 8 bases; unmatched junction nucleotides: 10. The CDR3 runs to 15 residues. The CDR3 bases are TGCGCCAGCAGCAAGGGACAGGGTATTTATTATGAGCAGTTCTTC. Translated, it gives CASSKGQGIYYEQFF.

V usage is TRBV7-2 and J usage is TRBJ2-1; 12 nucleotides agree with TRBD2. V lost 5 bases and J lost 4; bases outside the gene matches: 9. Germline V gene data show CDR1 as SGHTA and CDR2 as FQGNSA. This CDR3 contains 17 residues. CDR3 coding DNA: TGTGCCAGCAGCCCCCGGACTAGCGGGGTTACATACAATGAGCAGTTCTTC. This translates into CASSPRTSGVTYNEQFF.

CDR3 region: CASHPPSGGVKYF. Written as DNA, the CDR3 is TGTGCCAGCCATCCCCCCAGCGGGGGAGTAAAGTACTTC. J is TRBJ2-7 and V is TRBV7-9, with 8 bases that match TRBD2. With V trimmed by 8 bases and J by 11 bases, 14 bases remained unmatched. The CDR3 is made up of 13 amino acids. Looked up from germline, CDR1 is SEHNR and CDR2 is FQNEAQ (reference sequence).

The V and J genes are TRBV7-9 and TRBJ1-1; a possible D gene is TRBD1 (5 bases). CDR3 length equals 16 residues. Germline CDR1 and CDR2: SEHNR and FQNEAQ (reference sequence). V shed 4 bases and J shed 0 bases, with 15 bases lying between them. CDR3 sequence reads: CASSWRVGGLNTEAFF. In DNA form, the CDR3 reads TGTGCCAGCAGCTGGCGGGTGGGGGGACTGAACACTGAAGCTTTCTTT.

The chain carries TRBV6-5 and TRBJ1-1; 10 bases line up with TRBD1. With V trimmed by 6 bases and J by 7 bases, 11 bases remained unmatched. From germline, CDR1 is MNHEY and CDR2 SVGAGI. The CDR3 runs to 15 residues. CDR3 loop: CASSRRDRGRSEAFF. The CDR3 DNA sequence: TGTGCCAGCAGCCGACGTGACAGGGGGCGAAGTGAAGCTTTCTTT.

The CDR3 loop is CAWSVGQGNTEAFF. CDR3 in DNA: TGTGCCTGGAGTGTCGGACAGGGGAATACTGAAGCTTTCTTT. The V and J genes are TRBV30 and TRBJ1-1, with 9 nucleotides matching TRBD1. The CDR3 spans 14 residues. Germline V CDR1 and CDR2: GTSNPN, SVGIG (reference sequence). V dropped 0 bases and J dropped 5; count of bases not matched to a gene: 4.

The V gene is TRBV7-3, the J gene TRBJ2-7; TRBD1 agrees at 9 bases. The germline V gene has CDR1 SGHTA and CDR2 FQGTGA. J was trimmed by 3 bases and V by 5 bases; bases with no gene match: 5. The CDR3 totals 14 residues. In nucleotides, the CDR3 is TGTGCCAGCAGCGCGACAGGGGGTAACTACGAGCAGTACTTC. Protein product: CASSATGGNYEQYF.